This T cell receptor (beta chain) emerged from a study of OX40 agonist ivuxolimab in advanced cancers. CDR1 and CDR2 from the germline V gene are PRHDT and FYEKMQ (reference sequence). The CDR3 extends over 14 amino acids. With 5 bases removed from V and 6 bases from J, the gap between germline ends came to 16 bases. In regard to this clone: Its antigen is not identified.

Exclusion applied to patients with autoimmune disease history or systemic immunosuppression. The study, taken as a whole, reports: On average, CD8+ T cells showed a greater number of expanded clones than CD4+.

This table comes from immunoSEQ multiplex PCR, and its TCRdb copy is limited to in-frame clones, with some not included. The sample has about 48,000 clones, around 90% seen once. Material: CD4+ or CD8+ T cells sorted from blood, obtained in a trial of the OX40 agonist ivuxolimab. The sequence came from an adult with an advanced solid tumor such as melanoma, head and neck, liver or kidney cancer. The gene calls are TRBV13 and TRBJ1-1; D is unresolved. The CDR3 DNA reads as TGTGCCAGCAGCAGATCGGGTCTCGGCGCTGAAGCTTTCTTT. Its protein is CASSRSGLGAEAFF.